This TCR beta chain was observed in a study of control samples from healthy donors and cancer patients. Generated by immunoSEQ multiplex PCR, the TCRdb table keeps only in-frame clones and is missing some. The data contain about 94,000 clones, around nine tenths of them singletons. In its sample, this clone ranks as medium-sized. Sequencing used blood. The clonotype comes from a woman aged 18-35 years in good health.

The CDR3 nucleotides are TGTGCCAGTGACTCGGGACAGGGGGCCGCGGAGACCCAGTACTTC. It encodes CASDSGQGAAETQYF. The V gene is TRBV19, the J gene TRBJ2-5, with 12 bases aligning to TRBD1. Germline trimming cut 8 bases from V and 5 bases from J; bases unmatched to any gene: 9. Germline loops: CDR1 LNHDA, CDR2 SQIVND (reference sequence). CDR3 length: 15 residues.